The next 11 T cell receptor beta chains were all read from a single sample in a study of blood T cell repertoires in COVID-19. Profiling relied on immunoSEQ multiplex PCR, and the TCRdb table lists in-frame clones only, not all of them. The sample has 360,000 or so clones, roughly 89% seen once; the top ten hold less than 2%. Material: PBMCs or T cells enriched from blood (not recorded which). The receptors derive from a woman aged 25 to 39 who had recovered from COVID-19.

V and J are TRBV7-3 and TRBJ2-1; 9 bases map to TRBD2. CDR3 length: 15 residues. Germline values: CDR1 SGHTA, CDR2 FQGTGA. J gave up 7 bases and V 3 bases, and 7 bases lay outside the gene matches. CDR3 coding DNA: TGTGCCAGCAGCTTGTATAGCGGGGGTATAAATGAGCAGTTCTTC. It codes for CASSLYSGGINEQFF.

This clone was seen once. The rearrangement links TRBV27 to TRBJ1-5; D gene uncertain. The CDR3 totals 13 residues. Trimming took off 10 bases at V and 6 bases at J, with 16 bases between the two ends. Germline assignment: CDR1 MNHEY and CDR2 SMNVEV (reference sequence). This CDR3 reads CAKQYPGCQPQHF. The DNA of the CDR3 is TGTGCCAAACAGTACCCGGGGTGTCAGCCCCAGCATTTT.

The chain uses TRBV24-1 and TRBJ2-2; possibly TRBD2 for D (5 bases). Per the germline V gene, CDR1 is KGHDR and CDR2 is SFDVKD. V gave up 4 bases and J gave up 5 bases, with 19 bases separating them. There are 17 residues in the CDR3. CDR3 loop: CATSDPFGASGTGELFF. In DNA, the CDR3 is TGTGCCACCAGTGACCCCTTCGGAGCCTCGGGGACCGGGGAGCTGTTTTTT.

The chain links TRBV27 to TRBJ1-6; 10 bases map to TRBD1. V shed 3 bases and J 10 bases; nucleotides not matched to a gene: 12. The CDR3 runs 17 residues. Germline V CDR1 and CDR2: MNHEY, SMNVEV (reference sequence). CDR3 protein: CASSLWTDRGFGSPLHF. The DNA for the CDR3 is TGTGCCAGCAGTTTGTGGACGGACAGGGGGTTCGGCTCACCCCTCCACTTT.

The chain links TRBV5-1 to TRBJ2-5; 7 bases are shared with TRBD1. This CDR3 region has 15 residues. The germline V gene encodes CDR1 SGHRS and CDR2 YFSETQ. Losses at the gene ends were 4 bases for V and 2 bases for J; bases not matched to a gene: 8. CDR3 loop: CASSPVQGDQETQYF. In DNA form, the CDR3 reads TGCGCCAGCAGCCCAGTCCAGGGGGATCAAGAGACCCAGTACTTC.

As DNA, the CDR3 is TGCGCCAGCAGCTCGGGACAACCAGGGGAGACCCAGTACTTC. Its translation: CASSSGQPGETQYF. The V and J genes are TRBV5-1 and TRBJ2-5; D perhaps matches TRBD1 (6 bases). Germline CDR1 reads SGHRS; CDR2 reads YFSETQ. Between the trimmed V and J ends, which lost 3 bases and 5 bases, there was a span of 14 bases. The CDR3 covers 14 residues.

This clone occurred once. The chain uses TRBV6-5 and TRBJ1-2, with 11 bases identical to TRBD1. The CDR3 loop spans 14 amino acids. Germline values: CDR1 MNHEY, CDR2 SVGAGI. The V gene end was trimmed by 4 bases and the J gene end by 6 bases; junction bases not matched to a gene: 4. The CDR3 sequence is CASSSRTGGNGYTF. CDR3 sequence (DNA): TGTGCCAGCAGTTCGAGGACAGGGGGCAATGGCTACACCTTC.

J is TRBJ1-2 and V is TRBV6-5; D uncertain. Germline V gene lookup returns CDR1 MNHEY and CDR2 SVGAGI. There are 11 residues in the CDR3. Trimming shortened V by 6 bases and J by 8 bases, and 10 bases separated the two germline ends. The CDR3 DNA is TGTGCCAGCAGGGATCTAGGCGGCTACACCTTC. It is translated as CASRDLGGYTF.

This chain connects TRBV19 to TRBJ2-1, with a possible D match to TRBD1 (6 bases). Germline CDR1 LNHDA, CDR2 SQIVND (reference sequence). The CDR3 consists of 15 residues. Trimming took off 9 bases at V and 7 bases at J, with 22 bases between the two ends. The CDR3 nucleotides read TGTGCCAGCTCCAGAGGGGGTTTTCTTGGGAATGAGCAGTTCTTC. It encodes CASSRGGFLGNEQFF. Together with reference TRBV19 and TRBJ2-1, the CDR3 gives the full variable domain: DGGITQSPKYLFRKEGQNVTLSCEQNLNHDAMYWYRQDPGQGLRLIYYSQIVNDFQKGDIAEGYSVSREKKESFPLTVTSAQKNPTAFYLCASSRGGFLGNEQFFGPGTRLTVL.

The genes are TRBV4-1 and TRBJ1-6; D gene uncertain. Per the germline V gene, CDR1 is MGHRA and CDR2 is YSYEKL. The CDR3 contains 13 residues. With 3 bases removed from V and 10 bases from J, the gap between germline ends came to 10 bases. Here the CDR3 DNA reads TGCGCCAGCAGCCAGGGAGTCTTCTCACCCCTCCACTTT. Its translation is CASSQGVFSPLHF.

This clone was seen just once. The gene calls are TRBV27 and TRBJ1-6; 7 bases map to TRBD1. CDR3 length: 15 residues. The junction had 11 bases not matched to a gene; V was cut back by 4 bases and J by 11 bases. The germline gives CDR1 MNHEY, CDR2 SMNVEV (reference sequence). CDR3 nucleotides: TGTGCCAGCAGTTCCCAAGGGGGCGTTCTGGCACCCCTCCACTTT. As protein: CASSSQGGVLAPLHF.